The next 26 T cell receptor beta chains were all read from a single sample in a study of CD8 T cells in ankylosing spondylitis. TCRdb recomputed calls from the 5' RACE reads with MiXCR, one row per CDR3 protein. The sample has over 400,000 distinct CDR3 sequences; roughly a quarter are singletons. Their cognate antigens are unknown. Findings and limits, study-wide: Seemingly characteristic of ankylosing spondylitis blood was a TCR beta motif consisting of several highly homologous variants.

The sequencing input was blood, either unsorted or a sorted T cell fraction (not recorded which). The receptors originated from a male donor with ankylosing spondylitis.

The chain couples TRBV7-9 to TRBJ2-1, with 13 nucleotides matching TRBD2. From germline, CDR1 is SEHNR and CDR2 FQNEAQ (reference sequence). This CDR3 has 14 residues. Trimming removed 6 bases from V and 10 bases from J; junction bases left unmatched: 6. CDR3 in amino acids: CASRGLTSGREQFF. The CDR3 DNA follows: TGTGCCAGCAGGGGACTGACTAGCGGGAGGGAGCAGTTCTTC.

The J gene is TRBJ2-1, the V gene TRBV25-1, with 8 bases aligning to TRBD2. From germline, CDR1 is MGHDK and CDR2 SYGVNS. The junction had 6 bases not matched to a gene; V was cut back by 6 bases and J by 5 bases. The CDR3 loop spans 14 amino acids. The CDR3 here is CASRNSGENNEQFF. The CDR3 region has the DNA TGTGCCAGCAGGAATAGCGGGGAAAACAATGAGCAGTTCTTC. The variable domain in full, completed from reference TRBV25-1 and TRBJ2-1, reads EADIYQTPRYLVIGTGKKITLECSQTMGHDKMYWYQQDPGMELHLIHYSYGVNSTEKGDLSSESTVSRIRTEHFPLTLESARPSHTSQYLCASRNSGENNEQFFGPGTRLTVL.

The rearrangement uses TRBV11-1 and TRBJ2-2, with 9 bases fitting TRBD2. The ends lost 2 bases at V and 6 bases at J; junction bases unmatched: 13. Germline V lookup: CDR1 SGHAT, CDR2 FQDESV (reference sequence). This CDR3 comprises 18 residues. The CDR3 spells CASSLTPSGSGSAGELFF. In DNA form, the CDR3 reads TGTGCCAGCAGCTTAACCCCTAGTGGTAGCGGGAGCGCCGGGGAGCTGTTTTTT.

This clonotype was detected only a few times. The chain links TRBV3-1 to TRBJ2-3, with 13 nucleotides matching TRBD2. The CDR3 runs to 18 residues. V shed 0 bases and J 7 bases; nucleotides not matched to a gene: 10. Looked up from germline, CDR1 is LGHDT and CDR2 is YNNKEL (reference sequence). CDR3 loop: CASSQDKGLAGVMNTQYF. CDR3 in DNA: TGTGCCAGCAGCCAAGATAAAGGACTAGCGGGAGTTATGAATACGCAGTATTTT.

This clonotype was observed a few times. This chain connects TRBV29-1 to TRBJ2-1; a possible D gene is TRBD2 (6 bases). Trimming took 6 bases from V and 6 from J, leaving 24 bases between them. Germline V gene sequence: CDR1 SQVTM, CDR2 ANQGSEA. CDR3 size: 16 residues. CDR3 in amino acids: CSVLRVGTRGPNEQFF. The CDR3 DNA reads TGCAGCGTGCTCAGGGTGGGGACTCGTGGCCCCAATGAGCAGTTCTTC.

V and J are TRBV14 and TRBJ1-3; D is unclear. The germline V gene encodes CDR1 SGHDN and CDR2 FVKESK. The V gene lost 1 base and the J gene lost 0 bases, with 7 bases spanning the gap. There are 15 residues in the CDR3. The CDR3 nucleotides read TGTGCCAGCAGCCAAGGGTCAGTCTCTGGAAACACCATATATTTT. This translates into CASSQGSVSGNTIYF.

This clonotype has only a few counts. The rearrangement links TRBV2 to TRBJ1-4; D is ambiguous. Trimming pared 5 bases from V and 8 bases from J, leaving 9 bases between. The germline gives CDR1 SNHLY, CDR2 FYNNEI. CDR3 length equals 12 residues. CDR3 DNA: TGTGCCAGCAGTCTCAAGCGGGAAAAACTGTTTTTT. This codes for CASSLKREKLFF.

This chain connects TRBV5-6 to TRBJ1-5, with TRBD1 identical over 9 bases. Per germline, CDR1 SGHDT and CDR2 YYEEEE. This CDR3 has 15 residues. After removal of 4 bases from V and 7 bases from J, the junction contained 9 bases not matched to a gene. CDR3: CASSTWDREGQPQHF. Here the CDR3 DNA reads TGTGCCAGCAGCACCTGGGACAGGGAAGGGCAGCCCCAGCATTTT.

The table lists this clonotype with a few counts. The chain couples TRBV2 to TRBJ2-1; D remains unclear. The CDR3 spans 13 residues. V was cut by 2 bases and J by 9 bases, with 11 bases left in between. The V gene's germline CDR1 is SNHLY and CDR2 FYNNEI. The DNA for the CDR3 is TGTGCCAGCAGTGAATTTTTCGGCGGTGAGCAGTTCTTC. Residues: CASSEFFGGEQFF.

The V gene is TRBV29-1, the J gene TRBJ2-7; D uncertain. The germline V gene encodes CDR1 SQVTM and CDR2 ANQGSEA. The CDR3 is 11 residues long. In DNA form, the CDR3 reads TGCAGTTGCTCGACCGGGTACGAGCAGTACGTC. This gives the protein CSCSTGYEQYV.

This clonotype was observed at least ten times. The chain employs TRBV20-1 and TRBJ2-2, with 7 bases identical to TRBD1. The CDR3 length is 13 residues. Per the germline V gene, CDR1 is DFQATT and CDR2 is SNEGSKA (reference sequence). Trimming took 6 bases from V and 1 from J; bases not matched to a gene: 2. CDR3 region: CSAGQENTGELFF. The CDR3 region has the DNA TGCAGTGCCGGACAGGAGAACACCGGGGAGCTGTTTTTT.

The chain combines TRBV20-1 with TRBJ2-1; D is unclear. The CDR3 is made up of 16 amino acids. Per germline, CDR1 DFQATT and CDR2 SNEGSKA (reference sequence). V lost 5 bases and J 3 bases, leaving 20 bases between the germline ends. CDR3 bases: TGCAGTGCTGGGCTAGATTCGGCCACGTTCTACAATGAGCAGTTCTTC. This encodes CSAGLDSATFYNEQFF.

This chain connects TRBV5-6 to TRBJ2-7, with D unresolved. The CDR3 sequence is 13 residues long. The germline V gene encodes CDR1 SGHDT and CDR2 YYEEEE. Trimming shortened V by 0 bases and J by 3 bases, and 7 bases separated the two germline ends. This CDR3 is CASSLDDRYEQYV. CDR3 coding DNA: TGTGCCAGCAGCTTGGATGACCGCTACGAGCAGTACGTC.

CDR3 nucleotide sequence: TGCGCCAGCAGTCATGGATGGTTAGCGGGGTTGAATGAGCAGTTCTTC. It yields the protein CASSHGWLAGLNEQFF. The chain employs TRBV23-1 and TRBJ2-1; 8 nucleotides line up with TRBD2. TRBV23-1 carries the ORF label, with uncertain function. The V and J ends lost 3 bases and 7 bases, in that order; junction bases with no gene match: 11. The CDR3 is 16 amino acids.

The chain combines TRBV7-2 with TRBJ2-5, with D unresolved. The CDR3 spans 13 residues. Trimming took 5 bases from V and 2 from J, leaving 9 bases between them. Germline assignment: CDR1 SGHTA and CDR2 FQGNSA. The DNA for the CDR3 is TGTGCCAGCAGCCCGCAGAGGCAAGAGACCCAGTACTTC. Translation gives CASSPQRQETQYF.

The chain is built from TRBV7-9 and TRBJ2-1, with 10 bases matching TRBD2. The CDR3 is made up of 16 amino acids. Trimming at V came to 8 bases and at J to 7 bases, leaving 14 bases not matched to a gene. The germline V gene has CDR1 SEHNR and CDR2 FQNEAQ (reference sequence). The CDR3 sequence: CASQKMASGSRNEQFF. CDR3 nucleotides: TGTGCCAGCCAAAAAATGGCTAGCGGGAGTAGGAATGAGCAGTTCTTC.

J is TRBJ2-1 and V is TRBV20-1; maybe TRBD2 (6 bases). This CDR3 comprises 17 residues. Germline assignment: CDR1 DFQATT and CDR2 SNEGSKA (reference sequence). V lost 6 bases and J lost 0, with 21 bases in between. CDR3 sequence: CSAHNLADTVSYNEQFF. DNA for the CDR3: TGCAGTGCCCACAACTTAGCGGATACCGTCTCCTACAATGAGCAGTTCTTC.

There are a few counts of this clonotype. The genes are TRBV7-2 and TRBJ2-5; D remains unclear. Germline V gene lookup returns CDR1 SGHTA and CDR2 FQGNSA. The CDR3 length is 17 residues. Deletions cut 4 bases from V and 5 bases from J, with 23 bases between. The CDR3 nucleotides are TGTGCCAGCAGCTCCCTCCCGCAGAGTAGAATCCTGGAGACCCAGTACTTC. Its protein product is CASSSLPQSRILETQYF.

The CDR3 DNA reads as TGTGCCAGCCGAGTGTTCGAGGAAGGCTACACCTTC. Residues: CASRVFEEGYTF. The chain recombines TRBV2 with TRBJ1-2; D is undetermined. Germline V gene lookup returns CDR1 SNHLY and CDR2 FYNNEI. This CDR3 contains 12 residues. With 8 bases removed from V and 8 bases from J, the gap between germline ends came to 15 bases.

The chain uses TRBV7-9 and TRBJ1-1, with 7 bases matching TRBD1. This CDR3 is built from 16 residues. V dropped 7 bases and J dropped 4; count of bases not matched to a gene: 15. Per germline, CDR1 SEHNR and CDR2 FQNEAQ (reference sequence). CDR3 sequence: CASKLTTVAGGTEAFF. Here the CDR3 DNA reads TGTGCCAGCAAGCTTACGACCGTGGCAGGGGGCACTGAAGCTTTCTTT.

This clonotype has a handful of counts. The genes are TRBV5-1 and TRBJ2-5; 8 nucleotides match TRBD1. V was clipped by 0 bases and J by 1 base; unmatched bases: 5. The CDR3 contains 16 residues. Per germline, CDR1 SGHRS and CDR2 YFSETQ. CDR3 amino acids: CASSLGAGGIQETQYF. CDR3 sequence (DNA): TGCGCCAGCAGCTTGGGGGCAGGGGGCATCCAAGAGACCCAGTACTTC.

The chain is built from TRBV10-2 and TRBJ1-3, with 9 bases fitting TRBD1. The CDR3 sequence is 15 residues long. J gave up 0 bases and V 10 bases, and 7 bases lay outside the gene matches. The germline V gene encodes CDR1 WSHSY and CDR2 SAAADI. CDR3 bases: TGCGCCACCCGGACAGGGGCAAGCTCTGGAAACACCATATATTTT. Its protein is CATRTGASSGNTIYF.

This clonotype was seen a handful of times. The genes are TRBV7-9 and TRBJ2-5; 7 nucleotides align to TRBD2. This CDR3 contains 15 residues. Germline V gene lookup returns CDR1 SEHNR and CDR2 FQNEAQ (reference sequence). Trimming at V came to 5 bases and at J to 3 bases, leaving 9 bases not matched to a gene. CDR3 loop: CASSHPRAGKETQYF. The CDR3 nucleotides read TGTGCCAGCAGCCACCCCAGAGCGGGAAAAGAGACCCAGTACTTC.

The CDR3 region is CASSLFAATDTQYF. The CDR3 DNA reads TGTGCCAGCAGTTTATTTGCGGCCACAGATACGCAGTATTTT. The chain couples TRBV27 to TRBJ2-3; D not resolved. The germline V gene encodes CDR1 MNHEY and CDR2 SMNVEV (reference sequence). This CDR3 has 14 residues. Trimming took off 1 base at V and 2 bases at J, with 7 bases between the two ends.

As regards this clonotype: The junction and the germline gene differ at one end; a read error may be behind it. The chain carries TRBV25-1 and TRBJ2-2, with 9 positions matching TRBD1. The CDR3 contains 14 residues. Germline V gene data show CDR1 as MGHDK and CDR2 as SYGVNS. This chain's CDR3 is CASRGGQGTGELVF. The CDR3 bases are TGTGCCAGCAGGGGGGGACAGGGTACCGGGGAGCTGGTTTTT.

The rearrangement joins TRBV20-1 to TRBJ2-7; 10 positions agree with TRBD1. From germline, CDR1 is DFQATT and CDR2 SNEGSKA (reference sequence). This CDR3 has 11 amino acids. V trimming: 1 base; J trimming: 12 bases; junction bases outside the gene matches: 3. The CDR3 loop is CSARVDRGPYF. Here the CDR3 DNA reads TGCAGTGCTAGAGTTGACAGGGGGCCGTACTTC.